What follows describes a single TCR beta chain. Its antigen remains unidentified. The data belong to a study of cytomegalovirus exposure and HLA in healthy donors. Study at large: Among 150 million to 200 million T cells, an earlier analysis found approximately 110 million unique TCR beta sequences. Early on, a data release was issued that held tens of millions of unique TCRs from HLA-typed donors.

V was clipped by 2 bases and J by 7 bases, with 12 bases between them. The CDR3 covers 13 residues. The V gene's germline CDR1 is MNHNS and CDR2 SASEGT. Study-wide findings and caveats: Later on, an analysis tied under 20,000 TCR beta sequences to HLA alleles at 0.05 false discovery rate.

PCR amplification relied on 60 Vbeta primers (plus 13 Jbeta primers). Repertoires were generated with immunoSEQ multiplex PCR, while TCRdb's copy carries only in-frame clones and drops some. In all, the sample yields 90,000 to 150,000 clones. Sequencing was carried out using PBMCs. The TCR comes from a man in his late teens or twenties in good health and CMV-seronegative. The chain combines TRBV6-1 with TRBJ2-7; a weak D match, TRBD1 (6 bases). CDR3 in DNA: TGTGCCAGCAGTGAACAGGGAACAGGGGAGCAGTACTTC. Translating gives CASSEQGTGEQYF.